The 24 T cell receptor beta chains given below trace back to one sample, sequenced in a study of OX40 agonist ivuxolimab in advanced cancers. Repertoires were generated with immunoSEQ multiplex PCR, while TCRdb's copy carries only in-frame clones and drops some. The sample has about 18,000 clones; roughly four fifths are singletons. The sequences come from CD4+ or CD8+ T cells sorted from blood, collected in a trial of the OX40 agonist ivuxolimab. Receptors were obtained from an adult with an advanced solid tumor such as melanoma, head and neck, liver or kidney cancer.

In this sample, this clone turned up once. The V gene is TRBV19, the J gene TRBJ1-2; D gene uncertain. Germline lookup yields CDR1 LNHDA and CDR2 SQIVND (reference sequence). V shed 6 bases and J shed 9 bases, with 17 bases lying between them. CDR3 size: 13 residues. The CDR3 DNA reads TGTGCCAGTAGGGTGGATTGGACGATGAGCTACACCTTC. This gives the protein CASRVDWTMSYTF. The full variable domain, with the rest looked up from reference TRBV19 and TRBJ1-2, is DGGITQSPKYLFRKEGQNVTLSCEQNLNHDAMYWYRQDPGQGLRLIYYSQIVNDFQKGDIAEGYSVSREKKESFPLTVTSAQKNPTAFYLCASRVDWTMSYTFGSGTRLTVV.

By share, this clone counts as large. The gene calls are TRBV6-6 and TRBJ1-1; unclear D gene. Trimming removed 6 bases at V and 3 bases at J, with 11 bases between. The CDR3 sequence is 13 residues long. The germline gives CDR1 MNHNY, CDR2 SVGAGI (reference sequence). In DNA form, the CDR3 reads TGTGCCAGCAGCGTATCGACCCACACTGAAGCTTTCTTT. This sequence encodes CASSVSTHTEAFF.

The genes are TRBV29-1 and TRBJ2-3, with no clear D. CDR1 is SQVTM, CDR2 ANQGSEA, per germline. V gave up 4 bases and J gave up 1 base, with 18 bases separating them. The CDR3 loop spans 16 amino acids. The CDR3 DNA sequence: TGCAGCGTTGGTGGGGTGGAGCTTCGGCGCACAGATACGCAGTATTTT. It is translated as CSVGGVELRRTDTQYF.

J is TRBJ2-7 and V is TRBV4-1, with 8 bases that match TRBD2. CDR3 size: 15 residues. Unmatched junction bases numbered 5, after V lost 0 bases and J lost 4 bases. CDR1 is MGHRA, CDR2 YSYEKL, per germline. For the CDR3, the DNA is TGCGCCAGCAGCCAAGAAGGCGGGGGGTGGTACGAGCAGTACTTC. This translates into CASSQEGGGWYEQYF.

The chain uses TRBV15 and TRBJ2-7; 7 nucleotides align to TRBD1. The CDR3 covers 16 residues. The trim removed 5 bases at V and 0 bases at J, leaving 10 bases unmatched. The germline CDR1 and CDR2 sequences are LNHNV and YYDKDF (reference sequence). The CDR3 sequence is CATSSVNRGPSYEQYF. The DNA for the CDR3 is TGTGCCACCAGCTCGGTTAACAGGGGCCCCTCCTACGAGCAGTACTTC.

V and J are TRBV29-1 and TRBJ1-3; D gene unclear. The V gene lost 0 bases and the J gene lost 0 bases, with 15 bases spanning the gap. The CDR3 loop spans 17 amino acids. Germline-derived CDR1 and CDR2 are SQVTM and ANQGSEA. CDR3 DNA sequence: TGCAGCGTTGAAGATTTTGGCAGCTTCAGCTCTGGAAACACCATATATTTT. Amino acid sequence: CSVEDFGSFSSGNTIYF.

This chain links TRBV4-1 with TRBJ2-3; tentatively, D is TRBD1 (7 bases). With 3 bases removed from V and 9 bases from J, the gap between germline ends came to 19 bases. This CDR3 region has 15 residues. The V gene's germline CDR1 is MGHRA and CDR2 YSYEKL. The CDR3 here is CASSQGTRDSGTQYF. The CDR3 DNA sequence: TGCGCCAGCAGCCAGGGAACCCGGGACAGCGGGACGCAGTATTTT.

J is TRBJ2-7 and V is TRBV2; TRBD1 aligns across 9 bases. CDR3 length: 15 amino acids. Germline lookup yields CDR1 SNHLY and CDR2 FYNNEI. V lost 7 bases and J lost 4; bases outside the gene matches: 11. CDR3 DNA sequence: TGTGCCAGCATGGGGCGAGGGACAGGGAGGTACGAGCAGTACTTC. Amino acid sequence: CASMGRGTGRYEQYF.

The CDR3 DNA follows: TGCGCCAGCAGCTTGGACCCCGCCGTCTATGGCTACACCTTC. The encoded protein is CASSLDPAVYGYTF. The V call is TRBV5-1, the J call TRBJ1-2; D is undetermined. This CDR3 is 14 amino acids long. V was trimmed by 0 bases and J by 4 bases, leaving 10 bases between them. Germline V gene lookup returns CDR1 SGHRS and CDR2 YFSETQ.

This clone was observed once. J is TRBJ1-6 and V is TRBV28; the D is unclear. The V gene's germline CDR1 is MDHEN and CDR2 SYDVKM. Trimming left V 6 bases short and J 8 bases short, with 17 bases between. The CDR3 covers 15 residues. The CDR3 DNA follows: TGTGCCAGCAGCCCTATCCGGGGTACGGATTCACCCCTCCACTTT. Its translation is CASSPIRGTDSPLHF. The variable domain in full, completed from reference TRBV28 and TRBJ1-6, reads DVKVTQSSRYLVKRTGEKVFLECVQDMDHENMFWYRQDPGLGLRLIYFSYDVKMKEKGDIPEGYSVSREKKERFSLILESASTNQTSMYLCASSPIRGTDSPLHFGNGTRLTVT.

The genes are TRBV7-2 and TRBJ2-2; D is undetermined. Trimming pared 4 bases from V and 2 bases from J, leaving 5 bases between. Per germline, CDR1 SGHTA and CDR2 FQGNSA. The CDR3 sequence is 13 residues long. In DNA, the CDR3 is TGTGCCAGCAGCTCAATTAACACCGGGGAGCTGTTTTTT. Translated, it gives CASSSINTGELFF.

The gene calls are TRBV27 and TRBJ2-1; D unresolved. This CDR3 is 13 amino acids long. Trimming stripped 7 bases from V and 8 bases from J, with 15 bases between. From germline, CDR1 is MNHEY and CDR2 SMNVEV (reference sequence). Here the CDR3 DNA reads TGTGCCAGCATCAGTGACGGGTGGCATGAGCAGTTCTTC. It specifies CASISDGWHEQFF.

The chain employs TRBV7-8 and TRBJ2-5; 11 bases line up with TRBD1. From germline, CDR1 is SGHVS and CDR2 FQNEAQ. With V trimmed by 3 bases and J by 2 bases, 2 bases remained unmatched. The CDR3 runs 15 residues. CDR3 protein: CASSLGQGGQETQYF. The CDR3, as DNA: TGTGCCAGCAGCTTGGGACAGGGGGGACAAGAGACCCAGTACTTC.

V gene TRBV5-4 combines with J gene TRBJ2-2, with 9 bases fitting TRBD2. CDR1 and CDR2 from the germline V gene are SGHNT and YYREEE (reference sequence). The CDR3 contains 16 residues. After removal of 3 bases from V and 1 base from J, the junction contained 4 bases not matched to a gene. CDR3 bases: TGTGCCAGCAGCTCCATAGCGGGGGAGAACACCGGGGAGCTGTTTTTT. This encodes CASSSIAGENTGELFF.

This chain joins TRBV4-3 and TRBJ1-2, with D possibly TRBD1 on 6 matching bases. Trimming removed 5 bases from V and 6 bases from J, with 10 bases in between. The germline CDR1 and CDR2 sequences are LGHNA and YSLEER. This CDR3 is 12 amino acids long. CDR3 in DNA: TGCGCCAGCAGCATACAGGGAAATGGCTACACCTTC. This encodes CASSIQGNGYTF.

This clone was seen a single time. The chain links TRBV5-1 to TRBJ2-2, with D perhaps TRBD1 or TRBD2 (5 bases each). This CDR3 region has 16 residues. The V end lost 5 bases, the J end lost 2 bases, and 16 bases lay between the germline ends. Germline-derived CDR1 and CDR2 are SGHRS and YFSETQ. CDR3 nucleotides: TGCGCCAGCAGTTTTAATTCGGGACCTAACACCGGGGAGCTGTTTTTT. It encodes CASSFNSGPNTGELFF.

This rearrangement joins TRBV5-6 to TRBJ2-2, with D unresolved. V dropped 3 bases and J dropped 4 bases, with 4 bases sitting between them. CDR3 size: 12 residues. Germline V gene data show CDR1 as SGHDT and CDR2 as YYEEEE. This chain's CDR3 is CASSSGTGELFF. CDR3 bases: TGTGCCAGCAGCTCGGGCACCGGGGAGCTGTTTTTT. Using reference TRBV5-6 and TRBJ2-2 for the parts outside the CDR3, the full variable domain is DAGVTQSPTHLIKTRGQQVTLRCSPKSGHDTVSWYQQALGQGPQFIFQYYEEEERQRGNFPDRFSGHQFPNYSSELNVNALLLGDSALYLCASSSGTGELFFGEGSRLTVL.

J is TRBJ2-7 and V is TRBV5-1, with 8 bases aligning to TRBD1. The germline V gene encodes CDR1 SGHRS and CDR2 YFSETQ. V lost 4 bases to trimming and J lost 3 bases; unmatched junction nucleotides: 3. CDR3 length equals 13 residues. CDR3 protein: CASSPGQDYEQYF. CDR3 DNA sequence: TGCGCCAGCAGCCCGGGACAGGACTACGAGCAGTACTTC.

The chain links TRBV2 to TRBJ1-6; D uncertain. Germline CDR1 and CDR2: SNHLY and FYNNEI. The CDR3 has 16 residues. The V gene lost 11 bases and the J gene lost 0 bases, with 17 bases spanning the gap. This chain's CDR3 is CAGRASLSSYNSPLHF. The CDR3 DNA is TGTGCCGGACGGGCGTCTCTGAGCTCCTATAATTCACCCCTCCACTTT.

The V call is TRBV5-4, the J call TRBJ2-2; 8 bases are shared with TRBD2. Trimming took 4 bases from V and 3 from J; bases not matched to a gene: 8. Per the germline V gene, CDR1 is SGHNT and CDR2 is YYREEE (reference sequence). CDR3 length: 16 amino acids. CDR3 amino acids: CASSPSGGGDTGELFF. In DNA form, the CDR3 reads TGTGCCAGCAGCCCCTCCGGGGGGGGTGACACCGGGGAGCTGTTTTTT.

The chain is built from TRBV11-2 and TRBJ2-5; D remains unclear. With 2 bases removed from V and 0 bases from J, the gap between germline ends came to 7 bases. The length of the CDR3 is 14 residues. Germline loops: CDR1 SGHAT, CDR2 FQNNGV. The CDR3 loop is CASSLFADQETQYF. For the CDR3, the DNA is TGTGCCAGCAGCTTATTTGCGGACCAAGAGACCCAGTACTTC. The whole variable domain, remainder taken from reference TRBV11-2 and TRBJ2-5, is EAGVAQSPRYKIIEKRQSVAFWCNPISGHATLYWYQQILGQGPKLLIQFQNNGVVDDSQLPKDRFSAERLKGVDSTLKIQPAKLEDSAVYLCASSLFADQETQYFGPGTRLLVL.

The chain carries TRBV5-5 and TRBJ1-6; TRBD1 matches 7 bases. Germline V gene lookup returns CDR1 SGHKS and CDR2 YYEKEE (reference sequence). The V and J ends lost 0 bases and 8 bases, in that order; junction bases with no gene match: 11. The CDR3 is made up of 17 amino acids. This CDR3 reads CASSLGGQPIRDSPLHF. The CDR3 nucleotides read TGTGCCAGCAGCTTGGGGGGACAGCCCATTAGGGATTCACCCCTCCACTTT.

This chain uses TRBV29-1 with TRBJ2-7, with TRBD2 matching 7 bases. The CDR3 has 13 residues. V was clipped by 4 bases and J by 6 bases; unmatched bases: 9. Germline values: CDR1 SQVTM, CDR2 ANQGSEA. The CDR3 reads CSVVSEGGTEQYF. The CDR3 DNA is TGCAGCGTTGTATCGGAGGGAGGGACCGAGCAGTACTTC.

The rearrangement uses TRBV9 and TRBJ1-2; no clear D gene. The ends were cut back, 4 bases at V and 6 bases at J, with 7 bases in the middle. This CDR3 has 11 residues. Germline V CDR1 and CDR2: SGDLS, YYNGEE. The CDR3 loop reads CASSSVHGYTF. The DNA for the CDR3 is TGTGCCAGCAGCTCAGTCCATGGCTACACCTTC.